This T cell receptor beta chain derives from a study of T cell changes during pregnancy in multiple sclerosis. Only in-frame clones appear in the TCRdb table, and some are missing; sequencing was by immunoSEQ multiplex PCR. The repertoire consists of some 60,000 clones, with roughly 90% occurring once and the leading ten covering roughly 1.4%. Trimming left V 1 base short and J 2 bases short, with 10 bases between. The germline gives CDR1 MGHRA, CDR2 YSYEKL. This CDR3 spans 15 amino acids. The clonotype was recovered from a female donor with multiple sclerosis, enrolled in a pregnancy study. The chain is built from TRBV4-1 and TRBJ2-3; the D is unclear. Sequencing used peripheral blood, obtained in the second trimester of pregnancy. DNA of the CDR3: TGCGCCAGCAGCCAAGTAGCTCAGTTCACAGATACGCAGTATTTT. Translating gives CASSQVAQFTDTQYF.